The present T cell receptor beta chain was sequenced within a study of identical twins. A note on this clonotype: Its antigen remains unknown.

General study results and limits: Interpretation of the results relied on cross-sectional statistical analysis and not on following the same donors. The presence of invariant MAIT and iNKT cells could partly confound analyses of zero-insertion sequences.

TCRdb fed the 5' RACE reads into MiXCR, producing one record per CDR3 protein. Among under 900,000 distinct CDR3 sequences listed, about 18% were seen once. A further study also used this sample, focusing on T cells expressing NK-cell markers. From that second work: From sorted CD3+CD56+NKG2C+, CD3+CD56+NKG2C- and CD3+CD56-NKG2C+ T cells came the TCR beta repertoires. Seven HCMV-seropositive donors and one seronegative donor made up the eight sequenced donors.

This sequence originates from a woman aged 18-29 years in good health. Material for sequencing was PBMCs.

The CDR3 here is CSASFSYEQYF. The CDR3 nucleotides read TGCAGTGCTAGCTTTTCCTACGAGCAGTACTTC. V usage is TRBV20-1 and J usage is TRBJ2-7; D gene uncertain. The CDR3 consists of 11 residues. V shed 3 bases and J shed 1 base, with 4 bases lying between them. From germline, CDR1 is DFQATT and CDR2 SNEGSKA (reference sequence).